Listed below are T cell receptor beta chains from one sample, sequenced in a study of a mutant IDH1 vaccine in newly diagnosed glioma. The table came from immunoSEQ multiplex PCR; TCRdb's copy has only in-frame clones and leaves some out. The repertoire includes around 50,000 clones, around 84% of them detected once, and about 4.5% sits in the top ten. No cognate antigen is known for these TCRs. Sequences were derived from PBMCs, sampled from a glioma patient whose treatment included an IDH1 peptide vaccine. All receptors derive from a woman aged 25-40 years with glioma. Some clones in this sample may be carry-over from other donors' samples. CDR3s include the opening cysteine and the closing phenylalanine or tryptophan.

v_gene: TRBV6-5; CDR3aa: CASRGEGHEQYF
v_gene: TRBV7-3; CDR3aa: CASSLGQGTSPLHF
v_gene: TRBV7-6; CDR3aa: CASSLGRTSLAKNIQYF
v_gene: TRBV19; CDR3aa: CASSIGPGTSGYTF
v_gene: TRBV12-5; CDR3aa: CASGLAWDRGPNTEAFF
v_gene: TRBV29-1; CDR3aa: CSVDHGQGSTEAFF
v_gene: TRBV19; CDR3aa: CASSIPDRNTEAFF
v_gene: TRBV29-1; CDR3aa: CSVRGGRNYGYTF
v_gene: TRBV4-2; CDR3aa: CASSLQGISGYEQYF
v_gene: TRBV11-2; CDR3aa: CASSPRAGTDYNEQFF
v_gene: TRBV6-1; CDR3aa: CASTAGGAGELFF
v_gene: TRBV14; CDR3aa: CASSQENSGRGRDTQYF
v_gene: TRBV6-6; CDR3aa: CASRGSSSYEQYF
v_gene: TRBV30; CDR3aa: CAWSTGTGSLIDTQYF
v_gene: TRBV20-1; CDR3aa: CSAISGGELFF
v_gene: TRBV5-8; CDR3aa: CASSGGSQETQYF
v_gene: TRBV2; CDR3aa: CASRVGTLDTGELFF
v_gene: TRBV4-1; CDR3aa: CASSQDQTGNYGYTF
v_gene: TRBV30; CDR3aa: CAWSRHQGYTF
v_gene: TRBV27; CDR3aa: CASSYGQAYEQYF
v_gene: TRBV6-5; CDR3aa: CASLWGSGRYNEQFF
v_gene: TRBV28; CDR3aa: CASSSDSLEAFF
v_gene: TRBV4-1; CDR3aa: CASSQDLVSRGPQHF
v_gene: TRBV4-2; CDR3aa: CASSLGENTEAFF
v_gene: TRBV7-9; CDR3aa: CASSLAGGTGTDTQYF
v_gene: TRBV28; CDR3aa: CASSSNGGVGTEAFF
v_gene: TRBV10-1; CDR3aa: CASSGPGGETQYF
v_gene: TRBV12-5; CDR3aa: CASGPRGYTF
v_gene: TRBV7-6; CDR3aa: CASSSLAGGTTYKASNTGELFF
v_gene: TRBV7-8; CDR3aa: CASSSPGLAFSTGELFF